This TCR beta chain was found in a study of T cell changes during pregnancy in multiple sclerosis. This clone was seen a few times. The data were produced by immunoSEQ multiplex PCR, yet TCRdb's version contains in-frame clones alone and is incomplete. The data contain tens of thousands of clones, roughly 89% of them singletons. Deletions cut 4 bases from V and 3 bases from J, with 10 bases between. From germline, CDR1 is SGHAT and CDR2 FQDESV (reference sequence). The CDR3 consists of 13 residues. The chain uses TRBV11-1 and TRBJ2-7; the D gene is possibly TRBD1 (6 bases). The origin of this receptor is a female donor in good health, enrolled as a control in a pregnancy study. The material was peripheral blood, obtained after pregnancy. CDR3 sequence (DNA): TGTGCCAGCAGCTCCGGGACAAGCTACGAGCAGTACTTC. It translates to CASSSGTSYEQYF.